Described below is a single TCR beta chain sequence and its context. This sample is drawn from a study of blood T cell repertoires in COVID-19. Study background: Samples representing acute and convalescent COVID-19 were sourced from the United States, Italy and Spain.

This CDR3 is 15 amino acids long. V shed 2 bases and J 2 bases; nucleotides not matched to a gene: 1. The germline gives CDR1 SNHLY, CDR2 FYNNEI. Measured with immunoSEQ multiplex PCR; TCRdb has only the in-frame clones, and not every one. Of approximately 170,000 clones in the sample, about four fifths were seen once. Material for sequencing was peripheral blood. The genes are TRBV2 and TRBJ2-5, with 11 bases aligning to TRBD2. The clonotype comes from a man between 65 and 85 years old who had recovered from COVID-19. The CDR3 DNA reads TGTGCCAGCAGTGAAACTAGCGGGAGACAAGAGACCCAGTACTTC. It translates to CASSETSGRQETQYF.